This T cell receptor (beta chain) is drawn from a study of cytomegalovirus exposure and HLA in healthy donors. General observations from the study: There were reportedly fewer N-insertions in an Asian-associated ancestry cluster than the roughly 670-donor mean, in a later analysis. Later analysis suggested most CMV-associated TCR beta chains were HLA-restricted.

It was with 60 Vbeta and 13 Jbeta primers that the PCR ran. As processed by the authors: It was a later analysis that counted about 80 million unique TCR beta chains, of which roughly 10 million were shared. The table came from immunoSEQ multiplex PCR; TCRdb's copy has only in-frame clones and leaves some out. V and J calls and clone size follow that table, whereas D and trimming were derived from the DNA. The sample lists 100,000 to 150,000 clones; roughly 80% were seen once. V dropped 4 bases and J dropped 0 bases, with 12 bases sitting between them. Per the germline V gene, CDR1 is SGHVS and CDR2 is FNYEAQ. This CDR3 is 15 amino acids long. On this clone itself: Antigen specificity is unknown.

Source material: PBMCs. The chain joins TRBV7-6 to TRBJ2-5; a weak D match, TRBD2 (6 bases). The receptor was derived from a man aged 18 to 30 in good health and CMV-seropositive. The CDR3, as DNA: TGTGCCAGCAGCTGGGCGGGGACGTACCAAGAGACCCAGTACTTC. It is translated as CASSWAGTYQETQYF.